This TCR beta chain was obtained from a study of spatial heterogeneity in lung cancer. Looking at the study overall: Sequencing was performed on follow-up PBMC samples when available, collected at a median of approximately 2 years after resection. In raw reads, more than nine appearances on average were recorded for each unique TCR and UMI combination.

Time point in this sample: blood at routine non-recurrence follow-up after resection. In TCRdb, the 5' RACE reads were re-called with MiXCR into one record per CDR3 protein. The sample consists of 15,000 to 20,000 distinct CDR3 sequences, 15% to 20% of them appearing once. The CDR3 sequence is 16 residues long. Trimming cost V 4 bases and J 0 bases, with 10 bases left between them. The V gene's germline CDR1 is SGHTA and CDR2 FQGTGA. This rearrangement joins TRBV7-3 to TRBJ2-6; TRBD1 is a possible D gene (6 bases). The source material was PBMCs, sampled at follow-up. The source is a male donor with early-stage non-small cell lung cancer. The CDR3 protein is CASSSSQGSGANVLTF. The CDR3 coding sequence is TGTGCCAGCAGCTCCTCACAGGGCTCTGGGGCCAACGTCCTGACTTTC. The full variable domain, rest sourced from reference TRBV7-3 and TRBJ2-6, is GAGVSQTPSNKVTEKGKYVELRCDPISGHTALYWYRQSLGQGPEFLIYFQGTGAADDSGLPNDRFFAVRPEGSVSTLKIQRTERGDSAVYLCASSSSQGSGANVLTFGAGSRLTVL.